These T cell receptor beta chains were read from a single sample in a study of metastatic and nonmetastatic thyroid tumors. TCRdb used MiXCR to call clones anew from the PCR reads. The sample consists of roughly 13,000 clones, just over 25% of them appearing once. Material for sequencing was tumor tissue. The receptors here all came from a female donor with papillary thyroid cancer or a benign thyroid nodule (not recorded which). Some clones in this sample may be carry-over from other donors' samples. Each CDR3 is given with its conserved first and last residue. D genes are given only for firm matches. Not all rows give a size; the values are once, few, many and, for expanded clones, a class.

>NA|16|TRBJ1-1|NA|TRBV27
TGTGCCAGCAGGGGAACAGGTGTCGGGATTAACACTGAAGCTTTCTTT
CASRGTGVGINTEAFF
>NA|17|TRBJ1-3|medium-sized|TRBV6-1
TGTGCCAGCAGTTGGGAACAGGAACGTATCTCTGGAAACACCATATATTTT
CASSWEQERISGNTIYF
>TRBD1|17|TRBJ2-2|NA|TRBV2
TGTGCCAGCAGTGAAGCGCGGGACAGGGTGGAGACCGGGGAGCTGTTTTTT
CASSEARDRVETGELFF
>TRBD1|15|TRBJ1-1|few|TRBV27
TGTGCCAGCAGTGAGGCCTCAGGGGGGATAGGTCAAGCTTTCTTT
CASSEASGGIGQAFF
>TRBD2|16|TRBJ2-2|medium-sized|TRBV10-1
TGCGCCAGCTCCCAGGGACTAGCGGGAGAGGCCGGGGAGCTGTTTTTT
CASSQGLAGEAGELFF
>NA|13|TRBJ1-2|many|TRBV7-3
TGTGCCAGCAGCTTCGGTCAGGGACTTGGCTACACCTTC
CASSFGQGLGYTF
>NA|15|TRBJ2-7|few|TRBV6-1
TGTGCCAGCACCCCAGGGTCAGGGGTCCCTTACGAGCAGTACTTC
CASTPGSGVPYEQYF
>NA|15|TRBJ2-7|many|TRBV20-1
TGCAGTGCCGAGAACCGTAGCGAGCCACCCTACGAGCAGTACTTC
CSAENRSEPPYEQYF
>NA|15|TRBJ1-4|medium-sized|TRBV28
TGTGCCAGCAGGAAAACCGGGGGAGCTAATGAAAAACTGTTTTTT
CASRKTGGANEKLFF
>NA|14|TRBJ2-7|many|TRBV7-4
TGTGCCAGCAGCTTAGTTTACCAGGGCTACGAGCAGTACTTC
CASSLVYQGYEQYF
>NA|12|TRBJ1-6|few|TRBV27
TGTGCCAGCAGTTGGAAGGGGTCACCCCTCCACTTT
CASSWKGSPLHF
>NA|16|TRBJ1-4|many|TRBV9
TGTGCCAGCAGCGTAGGCAAGGGAGCCACTAATGAAAAACTGTTTTTT
CASSVGKGATNEKLFF
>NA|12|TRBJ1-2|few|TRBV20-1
TGCAGTGACAGCGAACCTAACTATGGCTACACCTTC
CSDSEPNYGYTF
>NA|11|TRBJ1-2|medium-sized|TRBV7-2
TGTGCCAGCAGCAATAGGGTTGGCTACACCTTC
CASSNRVGYTF
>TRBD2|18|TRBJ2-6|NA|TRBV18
TGTGCAAGCTCACCACGTCTAGCGGGCGTCTCTGGGGCCAACGTCCTGACCTTC
CASSPRLAGVSGANVLTF
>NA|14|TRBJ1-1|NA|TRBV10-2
TGCGCCAGCAGTGAGAGTTTGGGAATGACTGAAGCTTTCTTT
CASSESLGMTEAFF